This T cell receptor beta chain is from a study of patients and donors after allogeneic stem cell transplantation. From the RT-PCR reads, TCRdb called clonotypes with MiXCR, one entry per CDR3 protein. The table lists roughly 230,000 distinct CDR3 sequences, around 14% of them singletons. CDR1 and CDR2 (germline): MNHNS, SASEGT. The CDR3 loop spans 16 amino acids. V lost 1 base and J lost 0; bases outside the gene matches: 3. V gene TRBV6-1 combines with J gene TRBJ2-1, with TRBD1 matching 7 bases. The receptor's source is a human donor who was either an allogeneic HSCT recipient or a stem cell or donor lymphocyte infusion donor (not recorded which). It is not recorded whose cells these are; they may come from a transplant donor. Sequenced sample: blood, either unsorted or a sorted T cell fraction (not recorded which). CDR3 amino acids: CASSEEGDSSYNEQFF. The CDR3 DNA follows: TGTGCCAGCAGTGAAGAGGGGGACAGCTCCTACAATGAGCAGTTCTTC.